The source of this T cell receptor beta chain is a study of technical replicates of blood from a few donors. Here immunoSEQ multiplex PCR was the method, and the copy in TCRdb shows in-frame clones only, minus some. The data hold around 84,000 clones, with approximately 97% observed a single time. V was trimmed by 6 bases and J by 6 bases, leaving 8 bases between them. The CDR3 spans 11 residues. CDR1 and CDR2 from the germline V gene are SEHNR and FQNEAQ (reference sequence). Sequencing input: T cells isolated from PBMCs. The chain links TRBV7-9 to TRBJ1-1, with D unresolved. This sequence was found in a human donor in good health. DNA for the CDR3: TGTGCCAGCAGATTCGAGGCTGAAGCTTTCTTT. Translating gives CASRFEAEAFF.